This T cell receptor (beta chain) was captured by sequencing in a study of beta chain features in type 1 diabetes. Broader study findings: Naive, central memory and Treg TCRB repertoires appeared more alike in patients than in healthy donors.

As concerns this clone: Its antigen is not known. One junction end does not reproduce the germline sequence, and a read error may be involved.

This CDR3 region has 11 residues. From germline, CDR1 is LGHNA and CDR2 YSLEER. Expressed TCRB transcripts were sequenced after all isolated RNA was converted to cDNA. The method was immunoSEQ multiplex PCR; TCRdb's version includes in-frame clones alone and lacks a portion of them. The sample records 110,000 to 150,000 clones, 9% to 10% being singletons. The TCR comes from a woman between 40 and 50 years old in good health. Sequencing was done on a sample of central memory CD4+ T cells from blood. The chain employs TRBV4-3 and TRBJ1-1; D is ambiguous. The CDR3 here is CASSQTEGPTF. Here the CDR3 DNA reads TGCGCCAGCAGCCAGACGGAGGGCCCGACCTTT.